Listed below are T cell receptor beta chains from one sample, sequenced in a study of prognosis after radiotherapy for stage I lung cancer. One entry per CDR3 protein, called by TCRdb with MiXCR from the multiplex PCR reads. The sample has fewer than 25,000 distinct CDR3 sequences; around 36% are singletons. The input for sequencing was PBMCs, taken before or after stereotactic body radiation therapy (not recorded which). All receptors come from a donor at least 50 years old with non-small cell lung cancer. CDR3s include the opening cysteine and the closing phenylalanine or tryptophan. A D gene is named only where the DNA matches it firmly. The listing skips clone size in some rows; elsewhere it reads once, few, many or a size class.

>many|TRBV7-2|TRBJ2-7|TRBD2
TGTGCCAGCAGCCCCAGAGCGGGAGACTACGAGCAGTACTTC
CASSPRAGDYEQYF
>medium-sized|TRBV6-1|TRBJ2-1|NA
TGTGCCAGCACCCCCAACGGGGAGGTCACAATTTACAATGAGCAGTTCTTC
CASTPNGEVTIYNEQFF
>NA|TRBV20-1|TRBJ1-2|NA
TGCAGTGCTAGTGATGGCAGGTCCTATGGCTACACCTTC
CSASDGRSYGYTF
>many|TRBV7-9|TRBJ1-6|NA
TGTGCCAGCAGCCCAACCCTTGGGCGTGGCCGGACACCCCTCCACTTT
CASSPTLGRGRTPLHF
>NA|TRBV30|TRBJ2-4|NA
TGTGCCTGGAGTGTACTTGGTAGGGGAAACATTCAGTACTTC
CAWSVLGRGNIQYF
>many|TRBV2|TRBJ1-1|NA
TGTGCCAGCAGTGACCCCCTACCTGGGGACCCTGAAGCTTTCTTT
CASSDPLPGDPEAFF
>few|TRBV18|TRBJ1-1|NA
TGTGCCAGCTCACAGGGGGGGGACCAGAACACTGAAGCTTTCTTT
CASSQGGDQNTEAFF
>NA|TRBV28|TRBJ1-3|TRBD1
TGTGCCAGCAGTTTTGGGACAGGGGCTGGAAACACCATATATTTT
CASSFGTGAGNTIYF
>few|TRBV11-2|TRBJ2-5|TRBD1
TGTGCCAGCAGCAGGGACAGCTCTGGAGCACAAGAGACCCAGTACTTC
CASSRDSSGAQETQYF
>many|TRBV2|TRBJ1-2|NA
TGTGCCAGCAGTGCCGACAGCGACTATGGCTACACCTTC
CASSADSDYGYTF
>many|TRBV27|TRBJ2-5|TRBD1
TGTGCCAGCAAAACAGGGGGAGAGACCCAGTACTTC
CASKTGGETQYF
>many|TRBV5-1|TRBJ2-7|TRBD2
TGCGCCAGCAGCTTAAGGACTAGCGGGACGGGCTCCTACGAGCAGTACTTC
CASSLRTSGTGSYEQYF
>many|TRBV2|TRBJ2-1|TRBD2
TGTGCCAGCAACGGACTAGCGGGAGCCCCCTCTTACAATGAGCAGTTCTTC
CASNGLAGAPSYNEQFF
>NA|TRBV2|TRBJ1-6|NA
TGTGCCAGCCGATCTGAGGGAGGGGATTCACCCCTCCACTTT
CASRSEGGDSPLHF
>many|TRBV7-3|TRBJ2-3|NA
TGTGCCAGCAGCTTAACGGTGCCAGATACGCAGTATTTT
CASSLTVPDTQYF
>many|TRBV20-1|TRBJ1-2|NA
TGCAGTGCTAGAGATCTACAGCAGAATAACTATGGCTACACCTTC
CSARDLQQNNYGYTF
>NA|TRBV6-5|TRBJ2-1|TRBD2
TGTGCCAGCAGTTACCCCGGGGGGTACCCCCCCCACAATGAGCAGTTCTTC
CASSYPGGYPPHNEQFF
>NA|TRBV6-2/TRBV6-3|TRBJ2-2|TRBD2
TGTGCCAGCACCGGGACTAGCGGGGACGGAAGCGGGGAGCTGTTTTTT
CASTGTSGDGSGELFF
>many|TRBV19|TRBJ2-5|TRBD1
TGTGCCAGTAAGGACAGGGAAATAGAGACCCAGTACTTC
CASKDREIETQYF
>many|TRBV5-1|TRBJ2-3|NA
TGCGCCAGCAGTTCAGGGGCGGCAGATACGCAGTATTTT
CASSSGAADTQYF
>NA|TRBV6-5|TRBJ2-2|TRBD2
TGTGCCAGCAGTTCCACTAGCGGCTGGAACACCGGGGAGCTGTTTTTT
CASSSTSGWNTGELFF
>many|TRBV5-1|TRBJ2-7|NA
TGCGCCAGCAGCTTGGATAACCGCCCCTACGAGCAGTACTTC
CASSLDNRPYEQYF
>NA|TRBV12-3/TRBV12-4|TRBJ2-7|NA
TGTGCCAGCAGTTCCAGTAGCGGAACTTACGAGCAGTACTTC
CASSSSSGTYEQYF
>many|TRBV24-1|TRBJ2-1|TRBD2
TGTGCCACCAGTGCAACGAGACTAGCGGGAAAGGAGCAGTTCTTC
CATSATRLAGKEQFF
>medium-sized|TRBV6-5|TRBJ1-1|NA
TGTGCCAGCAGTTCAAACAGGGCTGAAGCTTTCTTT
CASSSNRAEAFF
>many|TRBV12-5|TRBJ2-7|TRBD1
TGTGCTAGTGGTTCCGGGACAGGGTACTACGAGCAGTACTTC
CASGSGTGYYEQYF
>many|TRBV11-2|TRBJ2-7|NA
TGTGCCAGCAGCTTAGAAGGGTACGAGCAGTACTTC
CASSLEGYEQYF
>NA|TRBV11-2|TRBJ2-7|NA
TGTGCCAGCAGCTTAGGGACTACGACCTACGAGCAGTACTTC
CASSLGTTTYEQYF
>many|TRBV12-3/TRBV12-4|TRBJ1-5|NA
TGTGCCAGCACAAAGGAGGGCTTTACTAATCAGCCCCAGCATTTT
CASTKEGFTNQPQHF
>many|TRBV5-1|TRBJ2-2|NA
TGCGCCAGCAGCTTGGAACAGGTGAACACCGGGGAGCTGTTTTTT
CASSLEQVNTGELFF
>NA|TRBV28|TRBJ2-7|NA
TGTGCCAGCAGTTCTCCAGGGGCGGTTATCTCCTACGAGCAGTACTTC
CASSSPGAVISYEQYF
>many|TRBV5-1|TRBJ1-1|NA
TGCGCCAGCAGCTCGGACGGTATGAACACTGAAGCTTTCTTT
CASSSDGMNTEAFF
>NA|TRBV6-1|TRBJ2-3|TRBD1
TGTGCCATCAGAGTCCGGGACAGGGTGTTAGATACGCAGTATTTT
CAIRVRDRVLDTQYF
>many|TRBV3-1|TRBJ2-5|TRBD2
TGTGCCAGCAGCCTTAAACTAGCGGGGGGACAAGAGACCCAGTACTTC
CASSLKLAGGQETQYF
>many|TRBV3-1|TRBJ1-5|TRBD1
TGTGCCAGCAGCCAATACAGGGGGGACCAGCCCCAGCATTTT
CASSQYRGDQPQHF
>NA|TRBV6-2/TRBV6-3|TRBJ2-6|NA
TGTGCCAGCAGGCGGACGGGGGAGAGGGGGACCAACGTCCTGACTTTC
CASRRTGERGTNVLTF
>many|TRBV27|TRBJ1-2|NA
TGTGCCAGCAGTTTCAACATCCAGACCTATGGCTACACCTTC
CASSFNIQTYGYTF
>few|TRBV30|TRBJ1-1|TRBD1
TGTGCCTGGAGTGGAAAGGACAGGGGGAACACTGAAGCTTTCTTT
CAWSGKDRGNTEAFF
>many|TRBV5-1|TRBJ2-2|NA
TGCGCCAGCAGCCCGGGGATAACCACCGGGGAGCTGTTTTTT
CASSPGITTGELFF
>many|TRBV20-1|TRBJ2-1|TRBD2
TGCAGTGCTATACTAACTAGCGGGAGAGGATGGGAGCAGTTCTTC
CSAILTSGRGWEQFF
>many|TRBV5-1|TRBJ1-2|NA
TGCGCCAGCACCTTTGGAGGGGAGAACTATGGCTACACCTTC
CASTFGGENYGYTF